One sample yielded the 16 T cell receptor beta chains listed below, sequenced in a study of T-cell memory formation after mild COVID-19. TCRdb ran MiXCR on the 5' RACE reads and lists one entry per CDR3 protein. This sample carries 360,000 or so distinct CDR3 sequences, approximately 27% of them seen once, and the ten largest clones take 13%. Sequenced input: PBMCs or a T cell subset sorted from them (not recorded which). Source of these receptors: an adult woman who had mild COVID-19 (a few samples of this study predate the infection). Cell type and time point are not known.

This clonotype has more than one count but fewer than ten. The chain uses TRBV6-2 or TRBV6-3 and TRBJ2-7; unclear D gene. This CDR3 region has 13 residues. The germline CDR1 and CDR2 sequences are MNHEY and SVGEGT. The V and J ends lost 1 base and 3 bases respectively, with 7 bases between them. In DNA form, the CDR3 reads TGTGCCAGCAGTTACTTGGCGAACTACGAGCAGTACTTC. Translated, it gives CASSYLANYEQYF.

This clonotype has at least ten counts. The chain employs TRBV24-1 and TRBJ2-1, with TRBD1 identical over 10 bases. J was trimmed by 4 bases and V by 7 bases; bases with no gene match: 21. Per germline, CDR1 KGHDR and CDR2 SFDVKD. This CDR3 region has 20 residues. The CDR3 DNA reads as TGTGCCACCAGATCCTCGGGACAGGGGACTACTATCCGTCGTTACAATGAGCAGTTCTTC. This gives the protein CATRSSGQGTTIRRYNEQFF.

The CDR3 protein is CASGGSTGGGYTF. The CDR3 coding sequence is TGTGCCAGCGGGGGCTCTACCGGTGGGGGCTACACCTTC. This sequence joins TRBV11-2 and TRBJ1-2, with D tentatively TRBD1 (6 bases). Germline lookup yields CDR1 SGHAT and CDR2 FQNNGV. V was pared by 8 bases and J by 8 bases, with 18 bases between. This CDR3 region has 13 residues.

The V call is TRBV11-3, the J call TRBJ2-5, with D perhaps given as TRBD1 or TRBD2 (5 bases each). Per germline, CDR1 SGHNT and CDR2 YENEEA. Trimming took 1 base from V and 1 from J, leaving 13 bases between them. This CDR3 is 16 amino acids long. Here the CDR3 DNA reads TGTGCCAGCAGCTTAGGGGGGACCGCCACCCAAGAGACCCAGTACTTC. Its protein is CASSLGGTATQETQYF.

CDR3 in amino acids: CASTGHNTYEQYF. The CDR3 coding sequence is TGTGCCAGTACGGGACACAATACCTACGAGCAGTACTTC. The rearrangement uses TRBV19 and TRBJ2-7, with D tentatively TRBD1 (6 bases). Germline V gives CDR1 LNHDA, CDR2 SQIVND (reference sequence). V lost 7 bases and J 2 bases, leaving 12 bases between the germline ends. The CDR3 extends over 13 amino acids.

This clonotype showed up just once. The chain combines TRBV7-3 with TRBJ2-2; D call uncertain. The CDR3 contains 16 residues. Trimming cost V 1 base and J 1 base, with 10 bases left between them. Germline loops: CDR1 SGHTA, CDR2 FQGTGA. The CDR3 protein is CASSLRHARNTGELFF. In nucleotides, the CDR3 is TGTGCCAGCAGCTTAAGGCATGCCAGGAACACCGGGGAGCTGTTTTTT.

This clonotype was found many times. The chain has TRBV29-1 and TRBJ2-7; TRBD1 agrees at 11 bases. V dropped 4 bases and J dropped 4; count of bases not matched to a gene: 6. Per germline, CDR1 SQVTM and CDR2 ANQGSEA. The CDR3 is 14 amino acids. Written as DNA, the CDR3 is TGCAGCGTTGTGGACAGGGGGCGAAGGTACGAGCAGTACTTC. Residues: CSVVDRGRRYEQYF.

The V gene is TRBV20-1, the J gene TRBJ2-7; D might be TRBD1 (6 bases). CDR1 is DFQATT, CDR2 SNEGSKA, per germline (reference sequence). V was clipped by 6 bases and J by 5 bases, with 17 bases between them. This CDR3 is built from 13 residues. This CDR3 reads CSARGSNDHEQYF. DNA for the CDR3: TGCAGTGCCAGGGGCAGCAACGACCACGAGCAGTACTTC.

This clonotype has only a few counts. This rearrangement joins TRBV5-6 to TRBJ2-7; 7 bases line up with TRBD2. The CDR3 is 14 residues long. Trimming removed 4 bases from V and 2 bases from J; junction bases left unmatched: 6. Germline CDR1 is SGHDT and CDR2 is YYEEEE. This CDR3 is CASSPGGRTYEQYF. As DNA, the CDR3 is TGTGCCAGCAGCCCGGGAGGCAGAACCTACGAGCAGTACTTC.

CDR3 region: CASSLAAVGWGPLSYEQYF. CDR3 DNA: TGCGCCAGCAGCTTGGCTGCGGTGGGATGGGGACCCCTCTCCTACGAGCAGTACTTC. The genes are TRBV5-1 and TRBJ2-7; D may match TRBD1 or TRBD2 (5 bases each). The CDR3 runs 19 residues. Germline V gives CDR1 SGHRS, CDR2 YFSETQ. V was pared by 0 bases and J by 0 bases, with 22 bases between.

The chain joins TRBV6-5 to TRBJ2-7, with D perhaps TRBD1 (6 bases). The germline V gene has CDR1 MNHEY and CDR2 SVGAGI. V dropped 6 bases and J dropped 6 bases, with 9 bases sitting between them. CDR3 length: 11 residues. CDR3 DNA sequence: TGTGCCAGCAGGTACAGGGCCGAGCAGTACTTC. Translation gives CASRYRAEQYF.

This clonotype has only a few counts. The chain carries TRBV6-6 and TRBJ2-1, with 7 bases aligning to TRBD2. V lost 0 bases, J lost 2 bases, and 4 bases stayed unmatched. The CDR3 runs to 16 residues. Germline V CDR1 and CDR2: MNHNY, SVGAGI (reference sequence). CDR3 sequence: CASSYSSGLAYNEQFF. CDR3 in DNA: TGTGCCAGCAGTTACTCGAGCGGACTAGCCTACAATGAGCAGTTCTTC.

This chain joins TRBV12-3 or TRBV12-4 and TRBJ1-1; possibly TRBD1 for D (5 bases). Trimming removed 10 bases from V and 3 bases from J, with 18 bases in between. CDR3 length equals 14 residues. Here the CDR3 DNA reads TGTGCCAACCTCCGGGGGGGAGCGGACACTGAAGCTTTCTTT. Translating it yields CANLRGGADTEAFF.

The V gene is TRBV5-1, the J gene TRBJ2-7; D remains unclear. Germline values: CDR1 SGHRS, CDR2 YFSETQ. The CDR3 totals 13 residues. V was clipped by 4 bases and J by 7 bases, with 15 bases between them. CDR3 nucleotides: TGCGCCAGCAGCAGGTTCCCTACGGAGGAGCAGTACTTC. The encoded protein is CASSRFPTEEQYF.

The J gene is TRBJ2-3, the V gene TRBV20-1; 7 nucleotides agree with TRBD2. The CDR3 covers 14 residues. The germline CDR1 and CDR2 sequences are DFQATT and SNEGSKA (reference sequence). J gave up 2 bases and V 5 bases, and 7 bases lay outside the gene matches. DNA for the CDR3: TGCAGTGCTCGATCTAGCGGATACACAGATACGCAGTATTTT. Encoded protein: CSARSSGYTDTQYF.

The CDR3 DNA reads TGTGCCAGCAGCCGGCCCCGGGGCCTGTCAAGCACAGATACGCAGTATTTT. The encoded protein is CASSRPRGLSSTDTQYF. This chain connects TRBV7-3 to TRBJ2-3; D may match TRBD1 or TRBD2 (5 bases each). The CDR3 extends over 17 amino acids. The ends were cut back, 5 bases at V and 0 bases at J, with 18 bases in the middle. Germline CDR1 reads SGHTA; CDR2 reads FQGTGA.